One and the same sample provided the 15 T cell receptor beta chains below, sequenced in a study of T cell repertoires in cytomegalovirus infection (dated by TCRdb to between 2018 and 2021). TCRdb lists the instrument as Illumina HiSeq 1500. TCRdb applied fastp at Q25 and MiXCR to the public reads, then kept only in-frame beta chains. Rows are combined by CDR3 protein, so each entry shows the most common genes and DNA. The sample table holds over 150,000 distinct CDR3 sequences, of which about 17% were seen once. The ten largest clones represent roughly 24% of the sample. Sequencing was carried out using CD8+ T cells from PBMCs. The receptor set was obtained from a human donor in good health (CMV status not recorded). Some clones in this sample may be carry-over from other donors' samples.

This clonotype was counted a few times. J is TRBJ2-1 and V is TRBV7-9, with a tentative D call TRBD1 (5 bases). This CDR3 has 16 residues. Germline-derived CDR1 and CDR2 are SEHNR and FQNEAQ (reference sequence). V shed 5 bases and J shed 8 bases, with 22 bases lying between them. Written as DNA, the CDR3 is TGTGCCAGCAGCCCACCTGGCGGCAAGGGGCGGCATGAGCAGTTCTTC. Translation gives CASSPPGGKGRHEQFF.

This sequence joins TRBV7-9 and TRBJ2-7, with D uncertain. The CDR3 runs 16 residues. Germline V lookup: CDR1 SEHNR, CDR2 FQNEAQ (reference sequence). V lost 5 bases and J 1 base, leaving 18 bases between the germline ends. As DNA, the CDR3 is TGTGCCAGCAGCCCCCCCATGCAGGACGCTTCCTACGAGCAGTACTTC. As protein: CASSPPMQDASYEQYF. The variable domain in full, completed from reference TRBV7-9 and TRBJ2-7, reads DTGVSQNPRHKITKRGQNVTFRCDPISEHNRLYWYRQTLGQGPEFLTYFQNEAQLEKSRLLSDRFSAERPKGSFSTLEIQRTEQGDSAMYLCASSPPMQDASYEQYFGPGTRLTVT.

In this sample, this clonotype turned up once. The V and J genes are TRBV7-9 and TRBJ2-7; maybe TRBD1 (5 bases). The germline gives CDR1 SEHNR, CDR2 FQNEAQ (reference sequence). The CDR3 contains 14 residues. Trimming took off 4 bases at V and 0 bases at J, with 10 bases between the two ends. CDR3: CASSSRQSSYEQYF. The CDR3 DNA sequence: TGTGCCAGCAGCTCTCGACAGTCCTCCTACGAGCAGTACTTC.

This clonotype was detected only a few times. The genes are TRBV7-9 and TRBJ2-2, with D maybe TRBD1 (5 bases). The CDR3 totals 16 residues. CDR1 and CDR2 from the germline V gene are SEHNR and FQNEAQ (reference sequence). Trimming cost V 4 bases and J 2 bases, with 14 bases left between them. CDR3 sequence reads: CASSSPAQANTGELFF. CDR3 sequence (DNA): TGTGCCAGCAGCTCGCCAGCACAGGCAAACACCGGGGAGCTGTTTTTT.

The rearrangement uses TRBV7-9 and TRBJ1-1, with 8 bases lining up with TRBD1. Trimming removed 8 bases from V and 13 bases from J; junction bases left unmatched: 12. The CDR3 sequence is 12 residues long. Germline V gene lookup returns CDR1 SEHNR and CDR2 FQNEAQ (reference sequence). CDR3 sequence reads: CASYKAGTGLFF. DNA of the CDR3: TGTGCCAGCTATAAAGCGGGGACAGGCCTTTTCTTT.

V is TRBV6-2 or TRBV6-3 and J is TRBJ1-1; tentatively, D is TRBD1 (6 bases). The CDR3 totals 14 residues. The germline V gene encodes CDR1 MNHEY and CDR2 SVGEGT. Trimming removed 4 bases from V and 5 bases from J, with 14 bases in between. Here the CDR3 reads CASSFTGMRTEAFF. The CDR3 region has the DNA TGTGCCAGCAGTTTTACAGGGATGCGGACTGAAGCTTTCTTT.

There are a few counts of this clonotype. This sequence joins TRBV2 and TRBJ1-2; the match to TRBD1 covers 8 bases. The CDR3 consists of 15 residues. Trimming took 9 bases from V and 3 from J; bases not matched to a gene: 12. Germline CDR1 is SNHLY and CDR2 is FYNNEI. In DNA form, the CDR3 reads TGTGCCAGGGCGGAAAGAGGGGACAGGCACTATGGCTACACCTTC. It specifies CARAERGDRHYGYTF.

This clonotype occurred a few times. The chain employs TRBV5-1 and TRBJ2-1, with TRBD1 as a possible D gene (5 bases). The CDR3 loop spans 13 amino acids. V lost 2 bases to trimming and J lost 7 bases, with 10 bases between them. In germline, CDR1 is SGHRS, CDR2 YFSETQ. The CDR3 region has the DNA TGCGCCAGCAGCTTTCAGCAGGGAAATGAGCAGTTCTTC. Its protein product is CASSFQQGNEQFF.

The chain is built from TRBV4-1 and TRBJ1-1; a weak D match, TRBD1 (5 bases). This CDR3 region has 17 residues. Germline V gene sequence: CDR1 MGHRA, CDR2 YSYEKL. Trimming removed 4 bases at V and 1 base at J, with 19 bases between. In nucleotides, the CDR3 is TGCGCCAGCAGCCCCACGAAGGGGTATTCTGCGAACACTGAAGCTTTCTTT. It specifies CASSPTKGYSANTEAFF.

CDR3 nucleotides: TGTGCCACCAGCGGACCCGGGACGAGGGATACGCAGTATTTT. This translates into CATSGPGTRDTQYF. This sequence joins TRBV15 and TRBJ2-3, with D tentatively TRBD1 or TRBD2 (5 bases each). Germline CDR1 LNHNV, CDR2 YYDKDF (reference sequence). This CDR3 spans 14 amino acids. Trimming took off 5 bases at V and 6 bases at J, with 15 bases between the two ends.

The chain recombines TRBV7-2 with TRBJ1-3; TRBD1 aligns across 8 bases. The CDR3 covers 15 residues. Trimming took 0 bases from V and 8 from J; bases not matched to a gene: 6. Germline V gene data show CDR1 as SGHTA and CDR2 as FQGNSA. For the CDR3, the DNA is TGTGCCAGCAGCTTAGCGGACAGGGTGTTCGACACCATATATTTT. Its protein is CASSLADRVFDTIYF.

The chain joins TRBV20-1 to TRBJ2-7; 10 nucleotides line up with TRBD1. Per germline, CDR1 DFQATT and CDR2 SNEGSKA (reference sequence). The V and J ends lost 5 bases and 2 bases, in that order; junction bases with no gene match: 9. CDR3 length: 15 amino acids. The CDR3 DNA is TGCAGTGCTGGTAAGCCGGGACAGGGGACCTACGAGCAGTACTTC. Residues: CSAGKPGQGTYEQYF.

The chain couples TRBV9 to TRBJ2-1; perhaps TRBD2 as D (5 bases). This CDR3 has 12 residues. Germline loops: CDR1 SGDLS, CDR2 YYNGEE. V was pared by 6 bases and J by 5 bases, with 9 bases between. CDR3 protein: CASKGRNNEQFF. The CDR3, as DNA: TGTGCCAGCAAAGGGAGAAACAATGAGCAGTTCTTC. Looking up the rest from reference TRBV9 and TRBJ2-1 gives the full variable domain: DSGVTQTPKHLITATGQRVTLRCSPRSGDLSVYWYQQSLDQGLQFLIQYYNGEERAKGNILERFSAQQFPDLHSELNLSSLELGDSALYFCASKGRNNEQFFGPGTRLTVL.

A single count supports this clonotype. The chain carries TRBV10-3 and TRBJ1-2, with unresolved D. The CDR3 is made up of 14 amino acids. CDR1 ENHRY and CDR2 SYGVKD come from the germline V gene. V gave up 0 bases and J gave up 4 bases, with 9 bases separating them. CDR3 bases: TGTGCCATCAGTGAGTCAGTCGGTTTCTATGGCTACACCTTC. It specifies CAISESVGFYGYTF.

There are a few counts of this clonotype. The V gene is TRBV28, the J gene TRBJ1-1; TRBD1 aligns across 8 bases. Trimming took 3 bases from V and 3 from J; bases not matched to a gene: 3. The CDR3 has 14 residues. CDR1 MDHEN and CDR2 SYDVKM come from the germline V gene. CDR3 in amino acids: CASSLTGAYTEAFF. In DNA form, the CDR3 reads TGTGCCAGCAGTTTGACAGGGGCCTACACTGAAGCTTTCTTT.